Shown below are 14 T cell receptor beta chains from a single sample sequenced in a study of TIL therapy for anti-PD-1-resistant metastatic lung cancer. This was the immunoSEQ v3 assay. Using immunoSEQ multiplex PCR, the repertoire was profiled, and TCRdb retains in-frame clones only, with some absent. The repertoire consists of around 33,000 clones, with 60% to 80% occurring once and the leading ten covering 2.5% to 3%. Time point in this sample: pre-treatment sample, taken before nivolumab and TIL therapy. The sequences come from blood, collected at baseline. These receptors came from a woman between 25 and 85 years old with non-small cell lung cancer.

V usage is TRBV7-9 and J usage is TRBJ2-7; D unresolved. Germline CDR1 is SEHNR and CDR2 is FQNEAQ (reference sequence). V lost 6 bases to trimming and J lost 0 bases, with 9 bases between them. This CDR3 is built from 13 residues. In nucleotides, the CDR3 is TGTGCCAGCAGATTGGTGAGCTCCTACGAGCAGTACTTC. Translating it yields CASRLVSSYEQYF.

Comments on this clone: At the DNA level, this CDR3 is encoded by other sequences in the same sample as well. The genes are TRBV11-2 and TRBJ2-7; 12 bases map to TRBD2. The CDR3 runs 15 residues. Trimming removed 3 bases from V and 4 bases from J; junction bases left unmatched: 4. Germline CDR1 reads SGHAT; CDR2 reads FQNNGV. The CDR3 protein is CASSFLAGGKYEQYF. The CDR3 bases are TGTGCCAGCAGCTTTCTAGCGGGAGGGAAGTACGAGCAGTACTTC.

The V gene is TRBV29-1, the J gene TRBJ2-1; 7 bases are shared with TRBD2. The CDR3 is made up of 14 amino acids. V lost 6 bases and J lost 5; bases outside the gene matches: 10. CDR1 SQVTM and CDR2 ANQGSEA come from the germline V gene. The CDR3 DNA follows: TGCAGCGTGCACCGCGGGAGATTCAACAATGAGCAGTTCTTC. It yields the protein CSVHRGRFNNEQFF.

V gene TRBV18 combines with J gene TRBJ1-2; tentative D call: TRBD1 (6 bases). The V end lost 2 bases, the J end lost 2 bases, and 12 bases lay between the germline ends. The CDR3 has 15 amino acids. The V gene's germline CDR1 is KGHSH and CDR2 LQKENI. CDR3 sequence (DNA): TGTGCCAGCTCACCAACGGCAGGGGCCAACTATGGCTACACCTTC. Protein: CASSPTAGANYGYTF.

V usage is TRBV11-2 and J usage is TRBJ1-2; D is perhaps TRBD1 (6 bases). CDR3 size: 14 residues. V was trimmed by 7 bases and J by 0 bases, leaving 12 bases between them. Germline V gene lookup returns CDR1 SGHAT and CDR2 FQNNGV. CDR3 sequence: CASTPQGTNYGYTF. As DNA, the CDR3 is TGTGCCAGCACCCCTCAGGGGACTAACTATGGCTACACCTTC.

The chain couples TRBV15 to TRBJ2-3; 10 bases agree with TRBD2. The CDR3 covers 17 residues. The V and J ends lost 0 bases and 4 bases, in that order; junction bases with no gene match: 7. CDR1 LNHNV and CDR2 YYDKDF come from the germline V gene (reference sequence). The chain's CDR3 is CATSRELAGAGADTQYF. CDR3 coding DNA: TGTGCCACCAGCAGAGAGCTAGCGGGAGCGGGAGCAGATACGCAGTATTTT.

The rearrangement links TRBV9 to TRBJ2-2; a weak D match, TRBD2 (6 bases). V lost 3 bases, J lost 0 bases, and 12 bases lay in between. CDR1 SGDLS and CDR2 YYNGEE come from the germline V gene. The CDR3 length is 16 residues. CDR3 loop: CASSGRDFTNTGELFF. DNA of the CDR3: TGTGCCAGCAGCGGCAGGGACTTCACGAACACCGGGGAGCTGTTTTTT.

V is TRBV15 and J is TRBJ2-5; TRBD1 might be the D (5 bases). The CDR3 is 17 amino acids. Germline V CDR1 and CDR2: LNHNV, YYDKDF (reference sequence). Trimming left V 0 bases short and J 2 bases short, with 16 bases between. The CDR3 region is CATSREGKETEQETQYF. CDR3 coding DNA: TGTGCCACCAGCAGAGAGGGTAAGGAGACAGAACAAGAGACCCAGTACTTC.

The V gene is TRBV19, the J gene TRBJ1-1; D ambiguous. This CDR3 has 13 amino acids. The V gene lost 3 bases and the J gene lost 5 bases, with 10 bases spanning the gap. Germline V gene sequence: CDR1 LNHDA, CDR2 SQIVND (reference sequence). The chain's CDR3 is CASSIKSITEAFF. The CDR3 DNA is TGTGCCAGTAGTATTAAATCGATTACTGAAGCTTTCTTT.

This clone was recorded once. This sample also contains other DNA sequences that code for the same CDR3. The V gene is TRBV6-5, the J gene TRBJ2-2; D is undetermined. The CDR3 has 14 amino acids. From germline, CDR1 is MNHEY and CDR2 SVGAGI. V was clipped by 1 base and J by 4 bases, with 7 bases between them. The CDR3 is CASSYFLLTGELFF. In DNA, the CDR3 is TGTGCCAGCAGTTACTTTCTGCTCACCGGGGAGCTGTTTTTT.

This clone has a handful of counts. The CDR3 DNA is TGTGCCAGCAGCGATCCAAATGAAAAACTGTTTTTT. It specifies CASSDPNEKLFF. The chain carries TRBV2 and TRBJ1-4; no definite D call. CDR3 length: 12 amino acids. Trimming left V 6 bases short and J 5 bases short, with 7 bases between. The germline CDR1 and CDR2 sequences are SNHLY and FYNNEI.

J is TRBJ2-5 and V is TRBV28; 8 nucleotides agree with TRBD1. This CDR3 region has 15 residues. The junction had 6 bases not matched to a gene; V was cut back by 2 bases and J by 4 bases. Germline CDR1 is MDHEN and CDR2 is SYDVKM. The CDR3 sequence is CASSLGRGLRETQYF. The CDR3 DNA is TGTGCCAGCAGTTTAGGCAGGGGGCTACGAGAGACCCAGTACTTC.

The chain couples TRBV30 to TRBJ2-7, with D tentatively TRBD2 (5 bases). This CDR3 has 15 residues. CDR1 is GTSNPN and CDR2 is SVGIG in the germline V gene (reference sequence). V was cut by 3 bases and J by 4 bases, with 19 bases left in between. The chain's CDR3 is CAWRTGLGKRYEQYF. CDR3 in DNA: TGTGCCTGGAGGACGGGGTTAGGGAAAAGGTACGAGCAGTACTTC.

For the CDR3, the DNA is TGTGCCATCAGTGACCCTTCAGGGTCTAACTATGGCTACACCTTC. This encodes CAISDPSGSNYGYTF. The rearrangement joins TRBV10-3 to TRBJ1-2; D is perhaps TRBD1 (5 bases). The V end lost 3 bases, the J end lost 0 bases, and 11 bases lay between the germline ends. Germline CDR1 reads ENHRY; CDR2 reads SYGVKD. The CDR3 runs 15 residues.